The 5 T cell receptor beta chains reported below all come from one sample, sequenced in a study of cytomegalovirus exposure and HLA in healthy donors. The PCR employed 60 Vbeta primers together with 13 Jbeta primers. TCRdb's copy holds only in-frame clones and misses some; the assay was immunoSEQ multiplex PCR. The sample has around 95,000 clones; about 74% are singletons. The sequenced sample was PBMCs. These receptors were collected from a male donor in good health and CMV-seronegative.

J is TRBJ2-2 and V is TRBV27; 9 nucleotides align to TRBD1. CDR3 size: 16 residues. Germline values: CDR1 MNHEY, CDR2 SMNVEV (reference sequence). V lost 6 bases, J lost 2 bases, and 7 bases stayed unmatched. CDR3 region: CASSQDRGLNTGELFF. DNA for the CDR3: TGTGCCAGCAGCCAGGACAGGGGCCTAAACACCGGGGAGCTGTTTTTT.

CDR3 amino acids: CASSASQGAGEKLFF. The CDR3 DNA sequence: TGTGCCAGCAGTGCCTCACAGGGGGCCGGCGAAAAACTGTTTTTT. The chain recombines TRBV6-5 with TRBJ1-4, with 9 bases lining up with TRBD1. The CDR3 covers 15 residues. CDR1 is MNHEY, CDR2 SVGAGI, per germline. The trim removed 5 bases at V and 8 bases at J, leaving 9 bases unmatched.

The V and J genes are TRBV7-2 and TRBJ1-5, with D perhaps matching TRBD1 (6 bases). Trimming shortened V by 0 bases and J by 7 bases, and 16 bases separated the two germline ends. CDR1 is SGHTA, CDR2 FQGNSA, per germline. The CDR3 spans 16 residues. The CDR3 sequence: CASSLAGGGGRQPQHF. Written as DNA, the CDR3 is TGTGCCAGCAGCTTAGCGGGCGGCGGGGGCCGCCAGCCCCAGCATTTT.

The gene calls are TRBV5-6 and TRBJ2-7; TRBD1 matches 7 bases. The CDR3 has 17 residues. With 5 bases clipped from V and 4 bases from J, the junction kept 18 bases outside the gene matches. The germline V gene encodes CDR1 SGHDT and CDR2 YYEEEE. The CDR3 is CASSTGTADLGPYEQYF. The CDR3, as DNA: TGTGCCAGCAGTACCGGGACAGCTGACCTAGGTCCTTACGAGCAGTACTTC.

The chain employs TRBV19 and TRBJ2-1; D is possibly TRBD2 (6 bases). This CDR3 has 18 residues. Per the germline V gene, CDR1 is LNHDA and CDR2 is SQIVND (reference sequence). V lost 5 bases, J lost 0 bases, and 20 bases lay in between. CDR3 DNA sequence: TGTGCCAGTAGTGCTTGGAGTTTAGCGGTACTCTCCTACAATGAGCAGTTCTTC. Its protein is CASSAWSLAVLSYNEQFF. Complete variable domain (other parts from reference TRBV19 and TRBJ2-1): DGGITQSPKYLFRKEGQNVTLSCEQNLNHDAMYWYRQDPGQGLRLIYYSQIVNDFQKGDIAEGYSVSREKKESFPLTVTSAQKNPTAFYLCASSAWSLAVLSYNEQFFGPGTRLTVL.